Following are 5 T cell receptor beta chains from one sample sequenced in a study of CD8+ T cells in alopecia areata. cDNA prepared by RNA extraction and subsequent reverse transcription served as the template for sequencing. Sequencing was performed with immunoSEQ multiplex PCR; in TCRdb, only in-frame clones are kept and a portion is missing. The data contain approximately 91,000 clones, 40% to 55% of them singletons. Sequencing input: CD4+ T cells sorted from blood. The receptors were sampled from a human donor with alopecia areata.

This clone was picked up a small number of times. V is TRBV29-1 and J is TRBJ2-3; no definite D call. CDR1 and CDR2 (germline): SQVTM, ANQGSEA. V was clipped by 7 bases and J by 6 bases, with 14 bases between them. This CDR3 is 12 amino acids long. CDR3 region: CSARRDVDTQYF. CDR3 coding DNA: TGCAGCGCCCGAAGAGACGTGGATACGCAGTATTTT.

CDR3 amino acids: CSVGGTGESYNEQFF. CDR3 DNA: TGCAGCGTTGGCGGTACAGGGGAATCCTACAATGAGCAGTTCTTC. V gene TRBV29-1 combines with J gene TRBJ2-1; TRBD1 agrees at 7 bases. Germline CDR1 SQVTM, CDR2 ANQGSEA. The junction had 7 bases not matched to a gene; V was cut back by 4 bases and J by 1 base. This CDR3 comprises 15 residues.

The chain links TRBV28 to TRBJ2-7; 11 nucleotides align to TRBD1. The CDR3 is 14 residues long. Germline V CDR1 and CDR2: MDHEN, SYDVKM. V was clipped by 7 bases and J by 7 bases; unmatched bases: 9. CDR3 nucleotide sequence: TGTGCCAGCACAACGGACAGGGGGCTTAGGGAGCAGTACTTC. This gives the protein CASTTDRGLREQYF.

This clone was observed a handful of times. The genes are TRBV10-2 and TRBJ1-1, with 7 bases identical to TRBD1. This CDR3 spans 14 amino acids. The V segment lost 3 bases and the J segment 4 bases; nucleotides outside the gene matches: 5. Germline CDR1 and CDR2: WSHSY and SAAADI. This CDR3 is CASSDSGGGTEAFF. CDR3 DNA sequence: TGCGCCAGCAGTGATTCAGGGGGAGGCACTGAAGCTTTCTTT.

The CDR3 protein is CSVGRQVKRPYEQYF. DNA for the CDR3: TGCAGCGTTGGCCGACAGGTGAAACGCCCCTACGAGCAGTACTTC. The genes are TRBV29-1 and TRBJ2-7; D perhaps matches TRBD1 (6 bases). The CDR3 is 15 amino acids. Germline CDR1 SQVTM, CDR2 ANQGSEA. V lost 4 bases and J 2 bases, leaving 18 bases between the germline ends.